This T cell receptor (beta chain) is from a study of blood T cell repertoires in COVID-19. Germline trimming cut 3 bases from V and 7 bases from J; bases unmatched to any gene: 5. Germline V gives CDR1 MNHNS, CDR2 SASEGT. The CDR3 is made up of 15 amino acids. Sequencing was performed with immunoSEQ multiplex PCR; in TCRdb, only in-frame clones are kept and a portion is missing. The data show 150,000 to 200,000 clones, roughly 88% seen once. The rearrangement joins TRBV6-1 to TRBJ1-4, with TRBD1 matching over 10 bases. The sequenced sample was PBMCs or T cells enriched from blood (not recorded which). This clonotype was obtained from a woman between 18 and 30 years old who had recovered from COVID-19. CDR3: CASSDRQGAGEKLFF. The DNA for the CDR3 is TGTGCCAGCAGTGACAGACAGGGGGCGGGTGAAAAACTGTTTTTT.